This TCR beta chain was found in a study of blood T cell repertoires in COVID-19. The CDR3 extends over 16 amino acids. Trimming shortened V by 7 bases and J by 0 bases, and 16 bases separated the two germline ends. Germline assignment: CDR1 LNHDA and CDR2 SQIVND (reference sequence). Profiled with immunoSEQ multiplex PCR; TCRdb holds only in-frame clones, not every one. The sample lists about 220,000 clones, 83% seen once, with about 2.5% in the top ten. V is TRBV19 and J is TRBJ1-5, with D unresolved. The receptor was derived from a middle-aged woman with active or convalescent COVID-19. Sequencing input: peripheral blood. The DNA of the CDR3 is TGTGCCAGTACAAATGGACGGGAATATAGCAATCAGCCCCAGCATTTT. Its protein product is CASTNGREYSNQPQHF. The variable domain in full, completed from reference TRBV19 and TRBJ1-5, reads DGGITQSPKYLFRKEGQNVTLSCEQNLNHDAMYWYRQDPGQGLRLIYYSQIVNDFQKGDIAEGYSVSREKKESFPLTVTSAQKNPTAFYLCASTNGREYSNQPQHFGDGTRLSIL.